The 6 T cell receptor beta chains below come from one sample, sequenced in a study of blood T cell repertoires in COVID-19. Measured with immunoSEQ multiplex PCR; TCRdb has only the in-frame clones, and not every one. The sample yields around 120,000 clones, around four fifths seen once. Specimen: peripheral blood. Receptors originate from a man in his thirties or forties with acute or convalescent COVID-19.

The rearrangement links TRBV6-5 to TRBJ1-2; 7 bases agree with TRBD1. CDR1 and CDR2 (germline): MNHEY, SVGAGI. With V trimmed by 5 bases and J by 4 bases, 10 bases remained unmatched. The CDR3 is 15 residues long. CDR3 residues: CASSQVQGVVYGYTF. Here the CDR3 DNA reads TGTGCCAGCAGTCAGGTCCAGGGGGTTGTCTATGGCTACACCTTC.

The chain carries TRBV4-3 and TRBJ1-2; D not certain. This CDR3 has 11 residues. With 0 bases removed from V and 9 bases from J, the gap between germline ends came to 5 bases. Germline V CDR1 and CDR2: LGHNA, YSLEER. Here the CDR3 reads CASSQEGRYTF. CDR3 DNA sequence: TGCGCCAGCAGCCAAGAGGGCCGCTACACCTTC.

The chain joins TRBV29-1 to TRBJ1-2; TRBD1 is a possible D gene (6 bases). Between the trimmed V and J ends, which lost 7 bases and 7 bases, there was a span of 13 bases. CDR1 is SQVTM and CDR2 is ANQGSEA in the germline V gene. CDR3 length: 11 amino acids. The CDR3 protein is CSGQAGGGYTF. DNA for the CDR3: TGCAGCGGACAGGCGGGAGGTGGCTACACCTTC.

The V gene is TRBV29-1, the J gene TRBJ1-1; possible D gene TRBD1, 5 bases. Deletions cut 8 bases from V and 0 bases from J, with 13 bases between. Germline-derived CDR1 and CDR2 are SQVTM and ANQGSEA. This CDR3 is built from 13 residues. The CDR3 reads CSTRGGVNTEAFF. The CDR3 nucleotides are TGCAGCACCCGGGGGGGGGTGAACACTGAAGCTTTCTTT.

The rearrangement links TRBV19 to TRBJ2-5; the match to TRBD1 covers 7 bases. Germline loops: CDR1 LNHDA, CDR2 SQIVND (reference sequence). The CDR3 loop spans 15 amino acids. Germline trimming cut 4 bases from V and 4 bases from J; bases unmatched to any gene: 9. CDR3 sequence reads: CASSTDRVVGETQYF. In DNA form, the CDR3 reads TGTGCCAGTAGTACCGACAGGGTAGTAGGAGAGACCCAGTACTTC.

The V gene is TRBV6-6, the J gene TRBJ1-1; possible D gene TRBD1, 5 bases. The length of the CDR3 is 12 residues. Trimming stripped 6 bases from V and 3 bases from J, with 8 bases between. CDR1 is MNHNY and CDR2 is SVGAGI in the germline V gene (reference sequence). CDR3 protein: CASSRRDTEAFF. The CDR3, as DNA: TGTGCCAGCAGCCGCAGGGACACTGAAGCTTTCTTT.